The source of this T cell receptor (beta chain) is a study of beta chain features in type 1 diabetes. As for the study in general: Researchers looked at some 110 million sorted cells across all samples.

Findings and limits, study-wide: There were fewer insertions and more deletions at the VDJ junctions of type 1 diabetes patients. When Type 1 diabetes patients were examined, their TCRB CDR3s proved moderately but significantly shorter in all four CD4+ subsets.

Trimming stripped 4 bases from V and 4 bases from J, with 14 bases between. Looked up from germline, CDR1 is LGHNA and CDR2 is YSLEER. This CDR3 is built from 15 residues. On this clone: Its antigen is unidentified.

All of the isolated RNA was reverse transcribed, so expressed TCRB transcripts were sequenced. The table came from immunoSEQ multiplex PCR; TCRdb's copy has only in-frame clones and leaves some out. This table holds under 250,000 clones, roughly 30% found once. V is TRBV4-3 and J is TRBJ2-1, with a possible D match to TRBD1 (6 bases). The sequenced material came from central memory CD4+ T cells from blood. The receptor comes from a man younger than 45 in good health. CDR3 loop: CASSRTGTLYNEQFF. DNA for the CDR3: TGCGCCAGCAGCCGGACCGGGACATTGTACAATGAGCAGTTCTTC.